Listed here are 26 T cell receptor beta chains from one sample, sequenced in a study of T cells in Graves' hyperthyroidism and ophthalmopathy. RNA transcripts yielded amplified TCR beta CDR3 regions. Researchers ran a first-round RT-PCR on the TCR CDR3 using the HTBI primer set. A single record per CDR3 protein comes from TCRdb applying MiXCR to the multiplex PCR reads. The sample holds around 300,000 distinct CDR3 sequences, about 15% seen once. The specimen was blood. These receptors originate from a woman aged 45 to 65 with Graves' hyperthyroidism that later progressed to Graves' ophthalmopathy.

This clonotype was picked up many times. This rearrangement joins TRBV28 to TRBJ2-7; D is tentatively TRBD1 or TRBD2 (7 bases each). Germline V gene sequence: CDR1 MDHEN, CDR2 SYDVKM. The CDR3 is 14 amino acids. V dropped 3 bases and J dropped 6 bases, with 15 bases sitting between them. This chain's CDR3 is CASSFVTGRGEQYF. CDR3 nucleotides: TGTGCCAGCAGTTTTGTGACAGGGAGGGGCGAGCAGTACTTC.

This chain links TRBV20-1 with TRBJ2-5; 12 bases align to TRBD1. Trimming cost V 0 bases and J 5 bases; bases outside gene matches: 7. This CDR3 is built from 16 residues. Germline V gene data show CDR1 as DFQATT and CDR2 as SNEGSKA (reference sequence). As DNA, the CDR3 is TGCAGTGCTAGAGATCCCGGGACAGGGGGCCGGGAGACCCAGTACTTC. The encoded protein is CSARDPGTGGRETQYF.

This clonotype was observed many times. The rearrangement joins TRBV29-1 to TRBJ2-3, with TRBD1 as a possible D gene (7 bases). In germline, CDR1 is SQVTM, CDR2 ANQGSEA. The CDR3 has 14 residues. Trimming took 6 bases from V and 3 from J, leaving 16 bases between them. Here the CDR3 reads CSVDGGGGTDTQYF. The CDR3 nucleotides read TGCAGCGTCGACGGAGGGGGCGGGACAGATACGCAGTATTTT.

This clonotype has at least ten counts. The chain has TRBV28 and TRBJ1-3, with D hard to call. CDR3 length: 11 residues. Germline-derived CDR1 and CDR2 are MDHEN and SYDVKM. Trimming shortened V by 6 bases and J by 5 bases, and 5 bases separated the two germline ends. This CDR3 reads CASSARNTIYF. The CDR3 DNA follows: TGTGCCAGCAGCGCCAGAAACACCATATATTTT.

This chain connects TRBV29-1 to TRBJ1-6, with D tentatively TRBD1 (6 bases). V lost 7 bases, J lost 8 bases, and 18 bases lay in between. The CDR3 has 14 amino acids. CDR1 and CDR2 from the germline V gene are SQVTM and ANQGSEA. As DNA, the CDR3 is TGCAGCGCGGGGGAGGGAAGGGGGGATTCACCCCTCCACTTT. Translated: CSAGEGRGDSPLHF.

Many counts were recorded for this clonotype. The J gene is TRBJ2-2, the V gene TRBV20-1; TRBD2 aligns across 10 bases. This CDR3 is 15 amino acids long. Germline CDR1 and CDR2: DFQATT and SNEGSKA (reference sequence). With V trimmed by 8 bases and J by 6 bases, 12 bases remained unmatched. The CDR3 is CSTPGLAGAPGELFF. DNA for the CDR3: TGCAGTACCCCGGGGCTAGCGGGAGCTCCCGGGGAGCTGTTTTTT.

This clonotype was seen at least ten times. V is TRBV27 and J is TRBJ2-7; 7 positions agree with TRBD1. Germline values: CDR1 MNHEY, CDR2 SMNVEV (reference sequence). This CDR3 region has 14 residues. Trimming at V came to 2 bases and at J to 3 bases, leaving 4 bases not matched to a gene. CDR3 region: CASSLEQGFYEQYF. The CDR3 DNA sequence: TGTGCCAGCAGTTTAGAACAGGGGTTCTACGAGCAGTACTTC.

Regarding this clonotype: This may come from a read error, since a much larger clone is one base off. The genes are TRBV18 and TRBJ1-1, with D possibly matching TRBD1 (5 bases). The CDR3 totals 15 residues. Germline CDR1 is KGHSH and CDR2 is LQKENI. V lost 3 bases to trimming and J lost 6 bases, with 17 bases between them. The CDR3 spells CASSPPWAGIAEAFF. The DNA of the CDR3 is TGTGCCAGCTCACCCCCCTGGGCAGGGATTGCTGAAGCTTTCTTT.

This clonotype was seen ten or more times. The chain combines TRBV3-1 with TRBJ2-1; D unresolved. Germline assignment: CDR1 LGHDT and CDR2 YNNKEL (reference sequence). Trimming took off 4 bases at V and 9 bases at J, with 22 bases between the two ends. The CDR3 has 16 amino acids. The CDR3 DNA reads TGTGCCAGCAGCCGTCCCCGGGCTACCCTTTTTAGTGAGCAGTTCTTC. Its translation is CASSRPRATLFSEQFF.

The CDR3 nucleotides read TGTGCCAGCAGCTTAGCAACAGAGAGCAATCAGCCCCAGCATTTT. Translation gives CASSLATESNQPQHF. V and J are TRBV11-2 and TRBJ1-5; D gene uncertain. This CDR3 contains 15 residues. Trimming pared 1 base from V and 1 base from J, leaving 8 bases between. Germline V gene lookup returns CDR1 SGHAT and CDR2 FQNNGV.

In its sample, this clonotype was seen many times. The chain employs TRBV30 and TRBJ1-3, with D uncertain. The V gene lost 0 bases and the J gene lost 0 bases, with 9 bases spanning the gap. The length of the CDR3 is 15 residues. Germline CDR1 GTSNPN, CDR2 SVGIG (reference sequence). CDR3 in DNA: TGTGCCTGGAGTGTAAGGCGATCCTCTGGAAACACCATATATTTT. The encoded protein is CAWSVRRSSGNTIYF.

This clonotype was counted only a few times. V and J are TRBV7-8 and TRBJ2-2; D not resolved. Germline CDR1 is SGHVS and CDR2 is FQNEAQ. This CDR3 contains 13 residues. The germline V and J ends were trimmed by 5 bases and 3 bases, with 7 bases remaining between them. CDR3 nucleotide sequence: TGTGCCAGCAGCCTCCGGGACACCGGGGAGCTGTTTTTT. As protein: CASSLRDTGELFF.

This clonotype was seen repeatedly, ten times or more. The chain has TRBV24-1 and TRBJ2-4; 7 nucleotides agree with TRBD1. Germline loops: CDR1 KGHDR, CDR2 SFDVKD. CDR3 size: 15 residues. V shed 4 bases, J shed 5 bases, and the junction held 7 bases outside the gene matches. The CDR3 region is CATSDTRDSQNIQYF. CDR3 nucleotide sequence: TGTGCCACCAGTGACACTCGGGACAGCCAAAACATTCAGTACTTC.

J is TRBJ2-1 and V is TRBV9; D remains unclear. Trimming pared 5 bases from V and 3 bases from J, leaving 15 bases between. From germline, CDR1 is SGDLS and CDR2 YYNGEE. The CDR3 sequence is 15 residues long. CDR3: CASSMGGAIYNEQFF. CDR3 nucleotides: TGTGCCAGCAGTATGGGTGGCGCGATCTACAATGAGCAGTTCTTC. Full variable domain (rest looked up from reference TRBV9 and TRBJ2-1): DSGVTQTPKHLITATGQRVTLRCSPRSGDLSVYWYQQSLDQGLQFLIQYYNGEERAKGNILERFSAQQFPDLHSELNLSSLELGDSALYFCASSMGGAIYNEQFFGPGTRLTVL.

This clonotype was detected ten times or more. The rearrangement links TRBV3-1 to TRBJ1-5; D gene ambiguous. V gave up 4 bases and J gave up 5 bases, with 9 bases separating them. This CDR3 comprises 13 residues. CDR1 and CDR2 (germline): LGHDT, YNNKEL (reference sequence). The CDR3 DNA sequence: TGTGCCAGCAGCCTCTTCCGGGATCAGCCCCAGCATTTT. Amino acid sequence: CASSLFRDQPQHF.

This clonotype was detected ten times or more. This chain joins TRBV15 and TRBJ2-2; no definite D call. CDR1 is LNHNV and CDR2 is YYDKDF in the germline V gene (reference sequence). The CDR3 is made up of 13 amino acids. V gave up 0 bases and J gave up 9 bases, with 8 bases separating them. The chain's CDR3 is CATSRDLGWELFF. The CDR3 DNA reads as TGTGCCACCAGCAGAGATCTCGGGTGGGAGCTGTTTTTT.

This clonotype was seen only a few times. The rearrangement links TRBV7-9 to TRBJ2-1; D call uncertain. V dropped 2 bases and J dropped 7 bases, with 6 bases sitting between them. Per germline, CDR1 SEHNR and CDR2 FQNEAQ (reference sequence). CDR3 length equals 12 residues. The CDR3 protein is CASSLFGNEQFF. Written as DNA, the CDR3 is TGTGCCAGCAGCTTATTTGGGAATGAGCAGTTCTTC.

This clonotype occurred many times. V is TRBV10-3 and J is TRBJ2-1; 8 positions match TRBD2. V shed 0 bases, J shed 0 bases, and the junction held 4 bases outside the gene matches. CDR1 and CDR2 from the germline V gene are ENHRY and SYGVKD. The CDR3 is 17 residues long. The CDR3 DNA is TGTGCCATCAGTGAGTCTCCGAGCGGGAGCTCCTACAATGAGCAGTTCTTC. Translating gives CAISESPSGSSYNEQFF.

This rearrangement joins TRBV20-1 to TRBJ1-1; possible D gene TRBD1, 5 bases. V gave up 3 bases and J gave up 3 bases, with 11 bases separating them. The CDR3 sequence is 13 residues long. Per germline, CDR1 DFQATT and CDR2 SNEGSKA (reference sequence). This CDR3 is CSARPRGDTEAFF. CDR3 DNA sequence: TGCAGTGCTAGGCCTAGGGGTGACACTGAAGCTTTCTTT.

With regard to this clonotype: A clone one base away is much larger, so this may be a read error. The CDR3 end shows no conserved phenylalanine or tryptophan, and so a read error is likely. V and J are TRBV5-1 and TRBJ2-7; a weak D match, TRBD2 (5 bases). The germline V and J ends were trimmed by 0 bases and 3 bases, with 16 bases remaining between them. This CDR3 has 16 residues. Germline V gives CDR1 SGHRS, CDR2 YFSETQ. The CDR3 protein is CASSLVSGSGFYEQYL. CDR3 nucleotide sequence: TGCGCCAGCAGCTTGGTCTCGGGGTCCGGCTTCTACGAGCAGTACCTC.

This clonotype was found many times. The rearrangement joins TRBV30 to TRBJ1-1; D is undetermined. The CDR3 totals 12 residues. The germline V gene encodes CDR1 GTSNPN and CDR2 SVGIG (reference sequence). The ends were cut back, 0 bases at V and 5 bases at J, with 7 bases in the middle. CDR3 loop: CAWSVGYTEAFF. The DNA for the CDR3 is TGTGCCTGGAGTGTAGGATATACTGAAGCTTTCTTT.

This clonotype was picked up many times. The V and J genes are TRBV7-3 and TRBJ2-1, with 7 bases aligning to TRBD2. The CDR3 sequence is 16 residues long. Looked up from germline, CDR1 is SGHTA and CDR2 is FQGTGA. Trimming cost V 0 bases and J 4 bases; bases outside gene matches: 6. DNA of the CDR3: TGTGCCAGCAGCTTAACGAACGCGGGAGCATACAATGAGCAGTTCTTC. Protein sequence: CASSLTNAGAYNEQFF.

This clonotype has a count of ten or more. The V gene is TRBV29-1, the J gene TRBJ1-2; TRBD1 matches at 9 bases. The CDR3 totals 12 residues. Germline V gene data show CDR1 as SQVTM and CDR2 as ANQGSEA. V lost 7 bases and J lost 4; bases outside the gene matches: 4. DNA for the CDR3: TGCAGCGCCTCGGGACAGGGCTATGGCTACACCTTC. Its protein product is CSASGQGYGYTF. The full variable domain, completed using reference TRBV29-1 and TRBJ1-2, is SAVISQKPSRDICQRGTSLTIQCQVDSQVTMMFWYRQQPGQSLTLIATANQGSEATYESGFVIDKFPISRPNLTFSTLTVSNMSPEDSSIYLCSASGQGYGYTFGSGTRLTVV.

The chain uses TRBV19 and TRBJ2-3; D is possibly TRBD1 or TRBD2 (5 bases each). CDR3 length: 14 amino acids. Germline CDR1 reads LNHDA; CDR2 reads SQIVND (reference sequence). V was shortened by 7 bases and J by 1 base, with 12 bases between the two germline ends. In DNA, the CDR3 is TGTGCCAGTACCCAGGGAGCGGGCACAGATACGCAGTATTTT. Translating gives CASTQGAGTDTQYF.

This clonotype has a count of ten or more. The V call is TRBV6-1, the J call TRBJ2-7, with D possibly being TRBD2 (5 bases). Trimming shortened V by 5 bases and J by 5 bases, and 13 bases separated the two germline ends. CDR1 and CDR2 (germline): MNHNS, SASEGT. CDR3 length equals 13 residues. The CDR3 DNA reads TGTGCCAGCAGTTTAACGGACGGGGACGAGCAGTACTTC. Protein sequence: CASSLTDGDEQYF.

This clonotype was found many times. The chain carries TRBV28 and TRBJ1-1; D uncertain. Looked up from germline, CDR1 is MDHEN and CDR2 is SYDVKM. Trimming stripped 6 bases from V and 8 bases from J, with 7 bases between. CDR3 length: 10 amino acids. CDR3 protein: CASRGLEAFF. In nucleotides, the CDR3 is TGTGCCAGCAGGGGGTTAGAAGCTTTCTTT.